Following are 8 T cell receptor beta chains from one sample sequenced in a study of OX40 agonist ivuxolimab in advanced cancers. Sequencing used immunoSEQ multiplex PCR; TCRdb keeps in-frame clones, though not all of them. The sample lists 95,000 to 120,000 clones, approximately 90% seen once, with 0.66% in the top ten. Sample: CD4+ or CD8+ T cells sorted from blood, taken in a trial of the OX40 agonist ivuxolimab. The receptors stem from an adult with an advanced solid tumor such as melanoma, head and neck, liver or kidney cancer.

The chain combines TRBV29-1 with TRBJ2-5, with D unclear. Germline V gene lookup returns CDR1 SQVTM and CDR2 ANQGSEA. V was trimmed by 1 base and J by 5 bases, leaving 8 bases between them. The CDR3 length is 12 residues. The CDR3 reads CSVEGLGETQYF. CDR3 nucleotides: TGCAGCGTTGAAGGGCTTGGGGAGACCCAGTACTTC.

The chain couples TRBV10-1 to TRBJ2-3, with D perhaps TRBD1 (5 bases). This CDR3 is built from 15 residues. The V end was cut by 8 bases, the J end by 1 base, with 16 bases between. Looked up from germline, CDR1 is WNHNN and CDR2 is SYGVQD (reference sequence). The CDR3: CASGSGILGTDTQYF. The CDR3 DNA sequence: TGCGCCAGCGGATCAGGGATCTTGGGCACAGATACGCAGTATTTT.

This rearrangement joins TRBV2 to TRBJ1-1; no firm D call. The CDR3 is 13 residues long. V lost 8 bases to trimming and J lost 9 bases, with 19 bases between them. CDR1 and CDR2 (germline): SNHLY, FYNNEI. The CDR3 is CASGPPDGIKAFF. CDR3 coding DNA: TGTGCCAGCGGGCCCCCTGACGGAATCAAAGCTTTCTTT.

This chain uses TRBV19 with TRBJ1-5; D is unresolved. There are 13 residues in the CDR3. Germline values: CDR1 LNHDA, CDR2 SQIVND (reference sequence). The germline V and J ends were trimmed by 2 bases and 8 bases, with 10 bases remaining between them. The CDR3 region has the DNA TGTGCCAGTAGTATATTAATGGATAAGCCCCAGCATTTT. Translation gives CASSILMDKPQHF.

Only a few counts were recorded for this clone. V usage is TRBV7-8 and J usage is TRBJ2-7; the D gene is possibly TRBD2 (6 bases). The length of the CDR3 is 16 residues. Germline V gene lookup returns CDR1 SGHVS and CDR2 FQNEAQ. V was cut by 1 base and J by 0 bases, with 13 bases left in between. For the CDR3, the DNA is TGTGCCAGCAGCTTAGGGGGACTCAGTAGCTCCTACGAGCAGTACTTC. This sequence encodes CASSLGGLSSSYEQYF.

The chain is built from TRBV6-1 and TRBJ2-5, with 12 positions matching TRBD2. Trimming removed 2 bases from V and 4 bases from J; junction bases left unmatched: 8. This CDR3 comprises 17 residues. Germline CDR1 reads MNHNS; CDR2 reads SASEGT. CDR3 in DNA: TGTGCCAGCAGTGAAAGGACTAGCGGGGCCCGTGGAGAGACCCAGTACTTC. Translating it yields CASSERTSGARGETQYF.

The chain has TRBV5-1 and TRBJ1-1, with 9 nucleotides matching TRBD1. Germline assignment: CDR1 SGHRS and CDR2 YFSETQ. There are 12 residues in the CDR3. V was pared by 4 bases and J by 8 bases, with 3 bases of the junction left unmatched. CDR3 region: CASSPGTGEAFF. In nucleotides, the CDR3 is TGCGCCAGCAGCCCGGGGACAGGGGAAGCTTTCTTT.

The chain joins TRBV7-9 to TRBJ2-3, with 10 positions matching TRBD2. The trim removed 4 bases at V and 1 base at J, leaving 8 bases unmatched. Per the germline V gene, CDR1 is SEHNR and CDR2 is FQNEAQ (reference sequence). The CDR3 contains 17 residues. As DNA, the CDR3 is TGTGCCAGCAGCTCGTCCCTAGCGGGAGAGGGCACAGATACGCAGTATTTT. Amino acids: CASSSSLAGEGTDTQYF.